The rows below give T cell receptor beta chains drawn from one sample of a study of blood T cell repertoires in COVID-19. Here immunoSEQ multiplex PCR was the method, and the copy in TCRdb shows in-frame clones only, minus some. The sample lists 250,000 to 300,000 clones, roughly 80% occurring once. The sample comprised peripheral blood. These receptors all come from a man aged 60 to 69 who had recovered from COVID-19. CDR3s include the opening cysteine and the closing phenylalanine or tryptophan. The D gene is left open where the match is weak. Part of the rows lack a size; the others show once, few, many or a class for expanded clones.

-,-,TRBJ1-2,TRBV21-1,TGTGCCAGCAGCACCCTAACAGGGGGCGAATACTATGGCTACACCTTC,CASSTLTGGEYYGYTF
TRBD2,-,TRBJ2-1,TRBV4-2,TGTGCCAGCAGCCAAGTTATAGCGGGAGGCGACAATGAGCAGTTCTTC,CASSQVIAGGDNEQFF
TRBD2,-,TRBJ2-2,TRBV5-4,TGTGCCAGCAGCTCCTCGACTAGCGGGCCTGGATCCCCGAACACCGGGGAGCTGTTTTTT,CASSSSTSGPGSPNTGELFF
-,-,TRBJ1-1,TRBV6-5,TGTGCCAGCTCAATAACAGGGAAATTCACTGAAGCTTTCTTT,CASSITGKFTEAFF
TRBD1,-,TRBJ2-1,TRBV27,TGTGCCAGCAGTTTATCGGGACAGGGCCTGGATGAGCAGTTCTTC,CASSLSGQGLDEQFF
TRBD2,-,TRBJ2-5,TRBV30,TGTGCCTGGAGTGTCGGGACTAGCGGTTTCAGGACCCAGTACTTC,CAWSVGTSGFRTQYF
TRBD2,once,TRBJ2-7,TRBV5-1,TGCGCCAGCAGCCCCACCGGGACTAGGGTCACCTACGAGCAGTACTTC,CASSPTGTRVTYEQYF
-,few,TRBJ1-1,TRBV7-9,TGTGCCAGCAGCCCAACAGGGAACACTGAAGCTTTCTTT,CASSPTGNTEAFF
TRBD1,-,TRBJ2-1,TRBV15,TGTGCCACCAGCCGAGATCTACAGGGGAAGGAGCAGTTCTTC,CATSRDLQGKEQFF
-,-,TRBJ2-1,TRBV5-1,TGCGCCAGCAGCTTGGTTCGCGCCGCCAGACAGGGGGCGAGGCTAGCGGGATACAATGAGCAGTTCTTC,CASSLVRAARQGARLAGYNEQFF
-,-,TRBJ1-5,TRBV28,TGTGCCAGCAGTCCGGGACATCCACAGCCCCAGCATTTT,CASSPGHPQPQHF
-,-,TRBJ1-5,TRBV19,TGTGCCAGTAATGAATACGGGGTTACGGGGCAGCCCCAGCATTTT,CASNEYGVTGQPQHF
TRBD2,-,TRBJ2-2,TRBV2,TGTGCCAGCAGTCCACGACTAGCCCGGGGGGGGAACACCGGGGAGCTGTTTTTT,CASSPRLARGGNTGELFF
-,-,TRBJ1-2,TRBV6-5,TGTGCCAGCAGGACCCAAGGCGGTAACTATGGCTACACCTTC,CASRTQGGNYGYTF
-,-,TRBJ2-2,TRBV7-9,TGTGCCAGCAGCTTAGCACTACAAAACACCGGGGAGCTGTTTTTT,CASSLALQNTGELFF
-,-,TRBJ1-2,TRBV19,TGTGCCAGTAGTATACAGGGCTATGGCTACACCTTC,CASSIQGYGYTF
-,-,TRBJ1-5,TRBV28,TGTGCCAGCAGTTCCCACCGGGGAGGTCAGCCCCAGCATTTT,CASSSHRGGQPQHF
TRBD1,-,TRBJ2-7,TRBV2,TGTGCCAGCAGCAGACAGGGGGCGGGGGAGCAGTACTTC,CASSRQGAGEQYF
TRBD1,-,TRBJ2-5,TRBV7-9,TGTGCCAGCAGCTTAAAGGGGGCAAACGGGGAGACCCAGTACTTC,CASSLKGANGETQYF
TRBD1,-,TRBJ2-5,TRBV2,TGTGCCAGCAGCATAAATATGCCAGGGGGTCAAGAGACCCAGTACTTC,CASSINMPGGQETQYF
-,-,TRBJ1-3,TRBV18,TGTGCCAGCTCACCGACAGGTCGTGCCCTCTCTGGAAACACCATATATTTT,CASSPTGRALSGNTIYF
TRBD1,-,TRBJ2-2,TRBV2,TGTGCCAGCAGAGATCAGGGGACAGGGACCGGGGAGCTGTTTTTT,CASRDQGTGTGELFF
-,-,TRBJ1-1,TRBV6-5,TGTGCCAGCTCCCGCGGGGCGACCGGAGCTTTCTTT,CASSRGATGAFF
TRBD1,-,TRBJ1-4,TRBV7-2,TGTGCCAGCAGCTTAGTGAGGGGGCAGGGTGAAAAACTGTTTTTT,CASSLVRGQGEKLFF
TRBD1,-,TRBJ2-2,TRBV24-1,TGTGCCACCAGTGAGGCCGGGACAGGGCACACCGGGGAGCTGTTTTTT,CATSEAGTGHTGELFF
-,-,TRBJ1-2,TRBV9,TGTGCGAGCGCGGGGACCTGGGGCTACACCTTC,CASAGTWGYTF
-,-,TRBJ1-5,TRBV28,TGTGCCAGCAGTTCACCATCCCGGCAGGGACTGTCCATCAATCAGCCCCAGCATTTT,CASSSPSRQGLSINQPQHF
TRBD2,-,TRBJ2-3,TRBV2,TGTGCCAGCCAGCGGGAGGGCACAGATACGCAGTATTTT,CASQREGTDTQYF
TRBD1,-,TRBJ2-2,TRBV5-1,TGCGCCAGCAGCCCTGGGGGTACAGGGGTTGCCACCGGGGAGCTGTTTTTT,CASSPGGTGVATGELFF
-,-,TRBJ1-5,TRBV27,TGTGCCAGCAGTCCTGGGGGGGGCTGGGGCAATCAGCCCCAGCATTTT,CASSPGGGWGNQPQHF